The rows below give T cell receptor beta chains drawn from one sample of a study of OX40 agonist ivuxolimab in advanced cancers. Repertoires were generated with immunoSEQ multiplex PCR, while TCRdb's copy carries only in-frame clones and drops some. The sample holds under 40,000 clones; about 81% are singletons and the top ten take 9.5% to 15%. The material was CD4+ or CD8+ T cells sorted from blood, obtained in a trial of the OX40 agonist ivuxolimab. The receptors were sampled from an adult with an advanced solid tumor such as melanoma, head and neck, liver or kidney cancer. The CDR3 runs from the conserved cysteine through the conserved F or W. D genes are given only for firm matches. Only some rows state a clone size, as once, few, many or a class for expanded clones.

>NA|TRBJ1-2|TRBV2|NA|15
CASELRDRVKGGYTF
TGTGCCAGCGAACTCCGGGACCGGGTGAAAGGGGGCTACACCTTC
>NA|TRBJ2-7|TRBV6-6|NA|13
CASSPGTPGEQYF
TGTGCCAGCAGCCCCGGGACTCCAGGCGAGCAGTACTTC
>TRBD2|TRBJ2-3|TRBV16|once|17
CASSQLSSGRAGDTQYF
TGTGCCAGCAGCCAATTGTCTAGCGGGAGGGCCGGAGATACGCAGTATTTT
>NA|TRBJ2-2|TRBV19|few|15
CASSMSDRNTGELFF
TGTGCCAGTAGTATGAGCGACAGGAACACCGGGGAGCTGTTTTTT
>NA|TRBJ2-7|TRBV5-6|medium-sized|12
CASGSGSYEQYF
TGTGCCAGCGGCTCGGGCTCCTACGAGCAGTACTTC
>NA|TRBJ2-5|TRBV5-1|NA|13
CASSSGSRGDQYF
TGCGCCAGCAGCTCCGGGTCGCGGGGAGACCAGTACTTC
>NA|TRBJ2-7|TRBV11-2|NA|11
CASSRYYEQYF
TGTGCCAGCAGCCGTTACTACGAGCAGTACTTC
>NA|TRBJ1-6|TRBV11-2|few|14
CASSLRHGRSPLHF
TGTGCCAGCAGCTTACGGCACGGGCGTTCACCCCTCCACTTT
>NA|TRBJ2-7|TRBV2|NA|14
CASSEDSLAYEQYF
TGTGCCAGCTCGGAGGATTCTCTAGCCTACGAGCAGTACTTC
>NA|TRBJ2-3|TRBV20-1|NA|10
CSAEINTQYF
TGCAGTGCCGAGATCAATACGCAGTATTTT
>NA|TRBJ1-1|TRBV14|NA|14
CASSSTSPGTEAFF
TGTGCCAGCAGCTCAACGAGTCCGGGGACTGAAGCTTTCTTT
>NA|TRBJ2-3|TRBV10-1|NA|10
CARNGDTQYF
TGCGCCAGAAACGGGGATACGCAGTATTTT
>TRBD1|TRBJ2-3|TRBV15|NA|15
CATSRAQGAIDTQYF
TGTGCCACCAGCAGAGCACAGGGGGCTATAGATACGCAGTATTTT
>TRBD1|TRBJ1-1|TRBV6-1|few|18
CASSASPLQGAFILEAFF
TGTGCCAGCAGTGCGTCGCCATTACAGGGGGCGTTTATTTTGGAAGCTTTCTTT
>TRBD2|TRBJ2-7|TRBV27|NA|16
CASSRLLAGGLYEQYF
TGTGCCAGCAGTCGCCTTCTAGCGGGAGGGCTGTACGAGCAGTACTTC
>NA|TRBJ1-5|TRBV27|NA|16
CASSLTGAGANQPQHF
TGTGCCAGCAGTTTAACTGGGGCAGGAGCAAATCAGCCCCAGCATTTT
>TRBD1|TRBJ1-1|TRBV5-5|few|14
CASTYQTGGTEAFF
TGTGCCAGCACCTATCAGACAGGGGGAACTGAAGCTTTCTTT
>TRBD2|TRBJ2-7|TRBV5-6|once|13
CASSFGEGWRQYF
TGTGCCAGCAGCTTCGGGGAGGGATGGAGGCAGTACTTC